This TCR beta chain was identified during a study of identical twins. This clonotype was recorded a few times. The CDR3 runs to 15 residues. After removal of 5 bases from V and 4 bases from J, the junction contained 11 bases not matched to a gene. Germline V gene lookup returns CDR1 SGHTA and CDR2 FQGNSA. TCRdb itself ran the 5' RACE reads through MiXCR, one entry per CDR3 protein. The sample holds 1,800,000 or so distinct CDR3 sequences, less than 40% seen once. This TCR came from a newborn girl in good health. This chain joins TRBV7-2 and TRBJ2-7; 7 bases map to TRBD2. The sequencing input was cord blood. The CDR3 sequence is CASSPQSSGPYEQYF. The CDR3 DNA follows: TGTGCCAGCAGCCCCCAGAGTAGCGGGCCATACGAGCAGTACTTC.